These 17 T cell receptor beta chains were all obtained from the same sample, sequenced in a study of neurological immune-mediated disorders. Via MiXCR, TCRdb re-called the 5' RACE reads, giving one row per CDR3 protein. The sample has 53,000 or so distinct CDR3 sequences, roughly 12% seen once; the top ten hold around 10%. Material for sequencing was PBMCs. These receptors all stem from an older woman with HTLV-1-associated myelopathy (HAM/TSP).

This clonotype showed up many times. The J gene is TRBJ2-3, the V gene TRBV11-1; 8 positions match TRBD1. This CDR3 is 16 amino acids long. With V trimmed by 5 bases and J by 1 base, 8 bases remained unmatched. Germline V CDR1 and CDR2: SGHAT, FQDESV (reference sequence). The CDR3 sequence is CASSPGQGRGTDTQYF. For the CDR3, the DNA is TGTGCCAGCAGCCCCGGACAGGGAAGGGGCACAGATACGCAGTATTTT.

The table lists this clonotype with many counts. The CDR3, as DNA: TGCGCCAGCAGCTTGGGGGGACCTGGAAACACCATATATTTT. It codes for CASSLGGPGNTIYF. V usage is TRBV5-1 and J usage is TRBJ1-3; D may be TRBD1 (5 bases). CDR1 and CDR2 from the germline V gene are SGHRS and YFSETQ. V lost 0 bases and J lost 2, with 6 bases in between. The CDR3 spans 14 residues.

This clonotype was recorded at least ten times. The chain has TRBV10-3 and TRBJ1-5; 8 bases align to TRBD1. Looked up from germline, CDR1 is ENHRY and CDR2 is SYGVKD. This CDR3 has 15 residues. V shed 10 bases, J shed 2 bases, and the junction held 10 bases outside the gene matches. The CDR3 spells CATMDRAGGNQPQHF. In nucleotides, the CDR3 is TGTGCCACTATGGACAGGGCAGGCGGCAATCAGCCCCAGCATTTT.

This clonotype occurred many times. The chain joins TRBV10-2 to TRBJ2-3, with D unclear. V was trimmed by 4 bases and J by 4 bases, leaving 9 bases between them. In germline, CDR1 is WSHSY, CDR2 SAAADI. This CDR3 region has 13 residues. In nucleotides, the CDR3 is TGCGCCAGCAGTGCCCTGCAAGCAGATACGCAGTATTTT. Translating gives CASSALQADTQYF.

This clonotype was seen ten or more times. This rearrangement joins TRBV7-9 to TRBJ2-5; 8 nucleotides agree with TRBD2. The germline V gene encodes CDR1 SEHNR and CDR2 FQNEAQ (reference sequence). This CDR3 comprises 16 residues. V gave up 5 bases and J gave up 3 bases; unmatched junction bases: 11. DNA for the CDR3: TGTGCCAGCAGCCCTCGGGTTAGCGGGGCGGAAGAGACCCAGTACTTC. Its translation: CASSPRVSGAEETQYF.

This clonotype was detected many times. The rearrangement uses TRBV6-5 and TRBJ1-2; possible D gene TRBD1, 5 bases. Germline V CDR1 and CDR2: MNHEY, SVGAGI. The CDR3 spans 14 residues. Deletions cut 0 bases from V and 7 bases from J, with 12 bases between. The CDR3, as DNA: TGTGCCAGCAGTTACTCAGGGGCCGTTAGTGGCTACACCTTC. This gives the protein CASSYSGAVSGYTF.

This sequence joins TRBV6-1 and TRBJ2-7, with D hard to call. Germline V CDR1 and CDR2: MNHNS, SASEGT. This CDR3 spans 15 amino acids. The V and J ends lost 1 base and 3 bases respectively, with 13 bases between them. CDR3 DNA: TGTGCCAGCAGTGAAGAGGAGTGTGCTAGCTACGAGCAGTACTTC. Its protein is CASSEEECASYEQYF.

This clonotype was picked up many times. The chain carries TRBV10-2 and TRBJ2-3; TRBD2 is a possible D gene (6 bases). The CDR3 extends over 15 amino acids. Trimming pared 6 bases from V and 4 bases from J, leaving 17 bases between. Germline V gene data show CDR1 as WSHSY and CDR2 as SAAADI. For the CDR3, the DNA is TGCGCCAGCAGAGCTGGACTAACAACCCCAGATACGCAGTATTTT. Translated, it gives CASRAGLTTPDTQYF.

At least ten counts were recorded for this clonotype. The chain couples TRBV7-6 to TRBJ2-1; 10 bases are shared with TRBD2. Germline CDR1 reads SGHVS; CDR2 reads FNYEAQ. The trim removed 2 bases at V and 9 bases at J, leaving 13 bases unmatched. The CDR3 length is 17 residues. The CDR3 nucleotides are TGTGCCAGCAGCTTAAAAGCGGGAGGGCCGGTTTCGAGTGAGCAGTTCTTC. Protein product: CASSLKAGGPVSSEQFF.

The chain recombines TRBV20-1 with TRBJ2-5, with 9 bases fitting TRBD2. The CDR3 consists of 13 residues. J was trimmed by 14 bases and V by 2 bases; bases with no gene match: 12. The germline V gene has CDR1 DFQATT and CDR2 SNEGSKA (reference sequence). The CDR3 DNA is TGCAGTGCTAGAATAGCGGGAGAAGAGACCCTTTACTTC. Amino acids: CSARIAGEETLYF.

CDR3 protein: CASSPGLEGGHSETQYF. CDR3 in DNA: TGCGCCAGCAGCCCGGGACTAGAGGGAGGGCATTCGGAGACCCAGTACTTC. This chain uses TRBV5-1 with TRBJ2-5; the match to TRBD2 covers 8 bases. The CDR3 consists of 17 residues. From germline, CDR1 is SGHRS and CDR2 YFSETQ. The J segment lost 5 bases and the V segment lost 4 bases, leaving 16 bases of the junction unmatched. The full variable domain, in which reference TRBV5-1 and TRBJ2-5 provide the parts outside the CDR3, is KAGVTQTPRYLIKTRGQQVTLSCSPISGHRSVSWYQQTPGQGLQFLFEYFSETQRNKGNFPGRFSGRQFSNSRSEMNVSTLELGDSALYLCASSPGLEGGHSETQYFGPGTRLLVL.

This clonotype has ten or more counts. The chain uses TRBV12-3 or TRBV12-4 and TRBJ2-7; 8 nucleotides align to TRBD2. J was trimmed by 0 bases and V by 1 base; bases with no gene match: 8. The CDR3 runs 17 residues. CDR3 sequence reads: CASSLGVLAGYSYEQYF. Written as DNA, the CDR3 is TGTGCCAGCAGTTTAGGAGTGCTAGCGGGCTACTCCTACGAGCAGTACTTC.

This clonotype was seen repeatedly, ten times or more. The CDR3 is CASSPERFGYTF. The DNA for the CDR3 is TGCGCCAGCAGCCCGGAGAGGTTTGGCTACACCTTC. The V gene is TRBV5-1, the J gene TRBJ1-2; D not resolved. Germline lookup yields CDR1 SGHRS and CDR2 YFSETQ. V was shortened by 4 bases and J by 7 bases, with 11 bases between the two germline ends. The CDR3 is 12 residues long. Full variable domain (remainder filled in from reference TRBV5-1 and TRBJ1-2): KAGVTQTPRYLIKTRGQQVTLSCSPISGHRSVSWYQQTPGQGLQFLFEYFSETQRNKGNFPGRFSGRQFSNSRSEMNVSTLELGDSALYLCASSPERFGYTFGSGTRLTVV.

This clonotype was counted a few times. The genes are TRBV2 and TRBJ2-7; D gene uncertain. This CDR3 region has 12 residues. Germline V gene data show CDR1 as SNHLY and CDR2 as FYNNEI. Trimming left V 0 bases short and J 9 bases short, with 9 bases between. CDR3 sequence reads: CASSEAVTLQYF. The CDR3 nucleotides read TGTGCCAGCAGTGAAGCGGTAACCTTGCAGTACTTC.

Comments on this clonotype: The junction and the germline gene differ at one end; a read error may be behind it. This chain uses TRBV11-3 with TRBJ2-1, with 8 bases fitting TRBD2. From germline, CDR1 is SGHNT and CDR2 YENEEA. The CDR3 sequence is 16 residues long. The chain's CDR3 is CSSSDLGRGAGNEQFF. Written as DNA, the CDR3 is TGTTCCAGCAGCGACCTAGGGCGGGGGGCTGGCAATGAGCAGTTCTTC.

In this sample, this clonotype turned up many times. This chain's CDR3 is CASSHGTATDTQYF. In DNA, the CDR3 is TGTGCCAGCAGTCACGGGACTGCCACAGATACGCAGTATTTT. This chain connects TRBV12-3 or TRBV12-4 to TRBJ2-3; a possible D gene is TRBD2 (6 bases). V lost 5 bases and J 2 bases, leaving 11 bases between the germline ends. The CDR3 is made up of 14 amino acids.

In its sample, this clonotype was seen many times. At one of its ends the junction is not consistent with the germline gene, which may arise from a read error. The chain couples TRBV20-1 to TRBJ1-2, with D perhaps TRBD1 (5 bases). Germline V gene sequence: CDR1 DFQATT, CDR2 SNEGSKA (reference sequence). The CDR3 consists of 11 residues. The CDR3 DNA follows: TGCAGTGCTAGAGATGAGAATCGAGGACACTTC. Amino acid sequence: CSARDENRGHF.